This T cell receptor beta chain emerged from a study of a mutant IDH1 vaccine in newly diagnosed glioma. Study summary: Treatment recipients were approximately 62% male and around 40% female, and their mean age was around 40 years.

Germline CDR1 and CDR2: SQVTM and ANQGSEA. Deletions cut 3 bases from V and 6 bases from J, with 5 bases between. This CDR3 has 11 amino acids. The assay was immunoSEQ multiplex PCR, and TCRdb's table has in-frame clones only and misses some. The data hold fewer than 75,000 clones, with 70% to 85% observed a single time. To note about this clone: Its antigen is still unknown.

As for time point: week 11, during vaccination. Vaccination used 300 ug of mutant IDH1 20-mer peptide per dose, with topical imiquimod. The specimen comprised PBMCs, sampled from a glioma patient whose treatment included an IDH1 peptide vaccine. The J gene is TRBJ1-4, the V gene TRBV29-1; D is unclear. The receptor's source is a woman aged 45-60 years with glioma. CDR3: CSVEKDEKLFF. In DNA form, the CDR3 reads TGCAGCGTTGAGAAGGATGAAAAACTGTTTTTT.